This TCR beta chain comes out of a study of shared clonotypes between healthy human individuals. Generated by immunoSEQ multiplex PCR, the TCRdb table keeps only in-frame clones and is missing some. The sample lists 1,500,000 or so clones, about 98.5% occurring once. Per germline, CDR1 MDHEN and CDR2 SYDVKM. CDR3 size: 16 residues. The V segment lost 7 bases and the J segment 0 bases; nucleotides outside the gene matches: 6. The TCR comes from a man younger than 45 in good health. V and J are TRBV28 and TRBJ1-5, with TRBD1 matching 10 bases. The source material was naive CD4+ T cells sorted from blood. Subset reported: CD45RA+ positively selected. This CDR3 reads CASNSGQGDSNQPQHF. For the CDR3, the DNA is TGTGCCAGCAATAGTGGACAGGGGGATAGCAATCAGCCCCAGCATTTT.